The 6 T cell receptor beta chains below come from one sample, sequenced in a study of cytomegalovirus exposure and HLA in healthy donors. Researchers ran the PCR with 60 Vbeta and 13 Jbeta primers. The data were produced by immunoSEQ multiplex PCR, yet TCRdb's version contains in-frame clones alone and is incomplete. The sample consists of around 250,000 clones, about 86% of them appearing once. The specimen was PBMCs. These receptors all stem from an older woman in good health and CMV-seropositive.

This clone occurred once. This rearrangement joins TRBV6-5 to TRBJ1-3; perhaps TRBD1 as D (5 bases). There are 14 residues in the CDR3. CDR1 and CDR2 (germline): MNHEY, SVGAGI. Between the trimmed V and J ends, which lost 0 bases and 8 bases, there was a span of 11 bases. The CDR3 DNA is TGTGCCAGCAGTTACTCGCGGGGAGGGGACACCATATATTTT. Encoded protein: CASSYSRGGDTIYF.

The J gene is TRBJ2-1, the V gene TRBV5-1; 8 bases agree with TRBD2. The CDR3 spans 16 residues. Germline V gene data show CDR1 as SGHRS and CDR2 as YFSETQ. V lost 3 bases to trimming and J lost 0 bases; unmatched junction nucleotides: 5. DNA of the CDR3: TGCGCCAGCAGCTGGGGTGCGGGGGGCTCCTACAATGAGCAGTTCTTC. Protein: CASSWGAGGSYNEQFF. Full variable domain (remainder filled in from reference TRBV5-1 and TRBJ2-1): KAGVTQTPRYLIKTRGQQVTLSCSPISGHRSVSWYQQTPGQGLQFLFEYFSETQRNKGNFPGRFSGRQFSNSRSEMNVSTLELGDSALYLCASSWGAGGSYNEQFFGPGTRLTVL.

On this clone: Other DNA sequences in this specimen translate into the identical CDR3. This CDR3 reads CASSYSGRASEQYF. The CDR3 nucleotides are TGTGCCAGCAGCTATAGCGGGAGGGCGTCCGAGCAGTACTTC. The rearrangement links TRBV6-6 to TRBJ2-7; TRBD2 matches at 11 bases. CDR3 size: 14 residues. The germline V gene has CDR1 MNHNY and CDR2 SVGAGI (reference sequence). J was trimmed by 6 bases and V by 6 bases; bases with no gene match: 7.

Here the CDR3 reads CASSVGRVDYNEQFF. CDR3 nucleotide sequence: TGTGCCAGCAGTGTAGGGCGGGTAGACTACAATGAGCAGTTCTTC. The rearrangement uses TRBV2 and TRBJ2-1, with a possible D match to TRBD2 (5 bases). Germline V gives CDR1 SNHLY, CDR2 FYNNEI. This CDR3 comprises 15 residues. Trimming left V 4 bases short and J 3 bases short, with 13 bases between.

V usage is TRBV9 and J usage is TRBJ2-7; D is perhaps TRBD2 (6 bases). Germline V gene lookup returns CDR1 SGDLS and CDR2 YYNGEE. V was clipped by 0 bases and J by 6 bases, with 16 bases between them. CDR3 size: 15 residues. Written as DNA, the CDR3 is TGTGCCAGCAGCGTAGAAGGGCGGGACGGGATCGAGCAGTACTTC. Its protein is CASSVEGRDGIEQYF.

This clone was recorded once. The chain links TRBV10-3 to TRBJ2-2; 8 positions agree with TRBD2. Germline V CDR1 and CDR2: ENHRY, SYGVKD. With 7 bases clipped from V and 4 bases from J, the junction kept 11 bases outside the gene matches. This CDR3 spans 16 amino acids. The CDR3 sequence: CAITPSGRTPTGELFF. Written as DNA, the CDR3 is TGTGCCATCACTCCCAGCGGGAGAACCCCCACCGGGGAGCTGTTTTTT.